These 4 T cell receptor beta chains were sequenced from one sample in a study of OX40 agonist ivuxolimab in advanced cancers. Assay used: immunoSEQ multiplex PCR; TCRdb lists only in-frame clones, some missing. This table holds about 48,000 clones, approximately 85% found once. Sequenced material: CD4+ or CD8+ T cells sorted from blood, taken in a trial of the OX40 agonist ivuxolimab. The origin of the receptors is an adult with an advanced solid tumor such as melanoma, head and neck, liver or kidney cancer.

This chain links TRBV10-1 with TRBJ1-1; TRBD1 agrees at 9 bases. Trimming cost V 11 bases and J 10 bases; bases outside gene matches: 8. This CDR3 has 11 amino acids. Germline V gene sequence: CDR1 WNHNN, CDR2 SYGVQD (reference sequence). The CDR3 bases are TGCGCCGGTAGACAGGGGGGTATAGCTTTCTTT. This codes for CAGRQGGIAFF.

The rearrangement uses TRBV7-3 and TRBJ2-2, with D perhaps matching TRBD2 (7 bases). The CDR3 contains 17 residues. V lost 5 bases and J 0 bases, leaving 16 bases between the germline ends. Germline values: CDR1 SGHTA, CDR2 FQGTGA. In DNA form, the CDR3 reads TGTGCCAGCAGCCCGGGGGGCGGCGGGGCGAACACCGGGGAGCTGTTTTTT. As protein: CASSPGGGGANTGELFF.

This clone was detected a few times. The chain carries TRBV18 and TRBJ2-3; TRBD1 is a possible D gene (5 bases). Trimming cost V 6 bases and J 0 bases, with 16 bases left between them. Looked up from germline, CDR1 is KGHSH and CDR2 is LQKENI. The CDR3 spans 16 residues. The CDR3 bases are TGTGCCAGCTCCCTAGACAGATCCACTAGCACAGATACGCAGTATTTT. Translated, it gives CASSLDRSTSTDTQYF.

The chain joins TRBV25-1 to TRBJ2-3, with TRBD2 identical over 12 bases. CDR1 and CDR2 (germline): MGHDK, SYGVNS. The CDR3 covers 17 residues. V was clipped by 3 bases and J by 4 bases; unmatched bases: 8. CDR3 amino acids: CASSDPSGGVVADTQYF. DNA of the CDR3: TGTGCCAGCAGTGATCCTAGCGGGGGGGTCGTCGCAGATACGCAGTATTTT.